The 21 T cell receptor beta chains below come from one sample, sequenced in a study of blood T cell repertoires in COVID-19. Libraries were prepared by immunoSEQ multiplex PCR; TCRdb keeps only in-frame clonotypes and omits some of them. The sample has about 270,000 clones, approximately 89% seen once. Sequenced: peripheral blood. The receptors come from a woman in her forties or fifties with acute or convalescent COVID-19.

The count of this clone is one. The chain employs TRBV5-1 and TRBJ2-7, with a weak D call TRBD1 (6 bases). Germline CDR1 and CDR2: SGHRS and YFSETQ. V gave up 7 bases and J gave up 3 bases, with 14 bases separating them. The CDR3 is 13 residues long. CDR3 nucleotides: TGCGCCAGCTCTCTAGGGGGAAACTACGAGCAGTACTTC. It translates to CASSLGGNYEQYF. Full variable domain (outside the CDR3, taken from reference TRBV5-1 and TRBJ2-7): KAGVTQTPRYLIKTRGQQVTLSCSPISGHRSVSWYQQTPGQGLQFLFEYFSETQRNKGNFPGRFSGRQFSNSRSEMNVSTLELGDSALYLCASSLGGNYEQYFGPGTRLTVT.

The chain combines TRBV19 with TRBJ1-4; 7 bases align to TRBD1. The J segment lost 10 bases and the V segment lost 6 bases, leaving 8 bases of the junction unmatched. The CDR3 spans 13 residues. Germline CDR1 is LNHDA and CDR2 is SQIVND (reference sequence). CDR3 coding DNA: TGTGCCAGTAGCGAGGGGGCTGGTGGAAAACTGTTTTTT. Its translation: CASSEGAGGKLFF. The entire variable domain, with the rest obtained from reference TRBV19 and TRBJ1-4, is as follows: DGGITQSPKYLFRKEGQNVTLSCEQNLNHDAMYWYRQDPGQGLRLIYYSQIVNDFQKGDIAEGYSVSREKKESFPLTVTSAQKNPTAFYLCASSEGAGGKLFFGSGTQLSVL.

The chain carries TRBV9 and TRBJ1-1; unclear D gene. Deletions cut 4 bases from V and 6 bases from J, with 16 bases between. The CDR3 runs to 14 residues. Germline CDR1 and CDR2: SGDLS and YYNGEE. CDR3 protein: CASSIDYRGPEAFF. CDR3 nucleotide sequence: TGTGCCAGCAGCATTGACTATCGAGGCCCTGAAGCTTTCTTT.

The chain is built from TRBV2 and TRBJ1-6; 8 bases are a match to TRBD1. Germline V CDR1 and CDR2: SNHLY, FYNNEI. This CDR3 is 15 amino acids long. V shed 6 bases, J shed 6 bases, and the junction held 7 bases outside the gene matches. CDR3 nucleotides: TGTGCCAGCAGACCCAGGGGGCTGGGTAATTCACCCCTCCACTTT. Protein sequence: CASRPRGLGNSPLHF.

The CDR3 DNA follows: TGTGCCAGCAGCTTAGCAGGGGGCTTCTCCTACAATGAGCAGTTCTTC. Translation: CASSLAGGFSYNEQFF. The chain carries TRBV7-8 and TRBJ2-1; 7 bases are a match to TRBD1. The CDR3 sequence is 16 residues long. Germline values: CDR1 SGHVS, CDR2 FQNEAQ. The V gene end was trimmed by 0 bases and the J gene end by 0 bases; junction bases not matched to a gene: 2.

CDR3: CASSRQGAGSSYNEQFF. The CDR3 DNA follows: TGTGCCAGCAGCCGTCAAGGGGCTGGCAGCTCCTACAATGAGCAGTTCTTC. This chain uses TRBV11-2 with TRBJ2-1, with TRBD1 as a possible D gene (5 bases). Between the trimmed V and J ends, which lost 5 bases and 0 bases, there was a span of 17 bases. The CDR3 extends over 17 amino acids. CDR1 is SGHAT, CDR2 FQNNGV, per germline.

The rearrangement links TRBV5-6 to TRBJ2-5; no clear D. CDR3 length equals 14 residues. The V end was cut by 0 bases, the J end by 2 bases, with 8 bases between. Germline values: CDR1 SGHDT, CDR2 YYEEEE. The CDR3 sequence: CASSLVADQETQYF. The CDR3 coding sequence is TGTGCCAGCAGCTTGGTGGCGGATCAAGAGACCCAGTACTTC. The complete variable domain, with remaining parts taken from reference TRBV5-6 and TRBJ2-5, reads DAGVTQSPTHLIKTRGQQVTLRCSPKSGHDTVSWYQQALGQGPQFIFQYYEEEERQRGNFPDRFSGHQFPNYSSELNVNALLLGDSALYLCASSLVADQETQYFGPGTRLLVL.

This chain connects TRBV4-1 to TRBJ2-5, with 7 bases matching TRBD2. The length of the CDR3 is 15 residues. V dropped 0 bases and J dropped 3; count of bases not matched to a gene: 4. The germline V gene has CDR1 MGHRA and CDR2 YSYEKL. CDR3 DNA: TGCGCCAGCAGCCAAGATCAGCTAGCGGAAGAGACCCAGTACTTC. It is translated as CASSQDQLAEETQYF.

This clone was seen only once. V usage is TRBV30 and J usage is TRBJ2-2; tentatively, D is TRBD1 (6 bases). The CDR3 is 15 residues long. Germline V gene lookup returns CDR1 GTSNPN and CDR2 SVGIG (reference sequence). Deletions cut 3 bases from V and 1 base from J, with 12 bases between. The CDR3 bases are TGTGCCTGGAGCCCCGTGGACAGGAACACCGGGGAGCTGTTTTTT. Its protein product is CAWSPVDRNTGELFF.

The chain employs TRBV27 and TRBJ2-7; D is unclear. There are 15 residues in the CDR3. Looked up from germline, CDR1 is MNHEY and CDR2 is SMNVEV (reference sequence). V gave up 0 bases and J gave up 1 base, with 10 bases separating them. The CDR3 coding sequence is TGTGCCAGCAGTTTATCGTTAATCCTTTCCTACGAGCAGTACTTC. Translation gives CASSLSLILSYEQYF.

The chain links TRBV30 to TRBJ2-1; TRBD1 matches 7 bases. The CDR3 sequence is 16 residues long. V lost 0 bases to trimming and J lost 0 bases; unmatched junction nucleotides: 5. Germline assignment: CDR1 GTSNPN and CDR2 SVGIG (reference sequence). The CDR3 bases are TGTGCCTGGAGTGTACCTGGGACAGTCTCCTACAATGAGCAGTTCTTC. This gives the protein CAWSVPGTVSYNEQFF.

The chain has TRBV9 and TRBJ1-2, with 8 positions matching TRBD1. Trimming cost V 1 base and J 8 bases; bases outside gene matches: 13. CDR1 and CDR2 (germline): SGDLS, YYNGEE. This CDR3 region has 16 residues. DNA for the CDR3: TGTGCCAGCAGCGTACCCAACGCCCAGGGGGCTATGGGCTACACCTTC. This gives the protein CASSVPNAQGAMGYTF.

The chain carries TRBV28 and TRBJ2-3; D not certain. The CDR3 spans 12 residues. V lost 6 bases and J lost 8, with 12 bases in between. The germline V gene encodes CDR1 MDHEN and CDR2 SYDVKM. The CDR3 protein is CASSVTAGTQYF. The CDR3 coding sequence is TGTGCCAGCAGCGTCACCGCAGGTACGCAGTATTTT.

The V call is TRBV7-9, the J call TRBJ1-4, with D maybe TRBD1 (5 bases). The CDR3 is 16 amino acids. Germline lookup yields CDR1 SEHNR and CDR2 FQNEAQ (reference sequence). V dropped 4 bases and J dropped 2 bases, with 14 bases sitting between them. CDR3 sequence reads: CASSSVGGYTNEKLFF. CDR3 DNA: TGTGCCAGCAGCTCGGTCGGGGGATACACTAATGAAAAACTGTTTTTT.

The V gene is TRBV9, the J gene TRBJ1-1; D unclear. Trimming cost V 1 base and J 3 bases, with 16 bases left between them. CDR1 SGDLS and CDR2 YYNGEE come from the germline V gene. There are 16 residues in the CDR3. CDR3 sequence (DNA): TGTGCCAGCAGCGTAACCGGCGCGCGGGGATACACTGAAGCTTTCTTT. This codes for CASSVTGARGYTEAFF.

This clone was detected once. V is TRBV21-1 and J is TRBJ2-1; the table gives TRBD2 as D, unverified against the DNA. TRBV21-1 has pseudogene status. The CDR3 is 16 residues long. The CDR3 loop reads CASSKEGAGGPNEQFF. CDR3 nucleotide sequence: TGTGCCAGCAGCAAAGAGGGAGCGGGAGGGCCCAATGAGCAGTTCTTC.

The CDR3, as DNA: TGTGCCAGTAGGGACTCCGGCTACAATGAGCAGTTCTTC. Its translation is CASRDSGYNEQFF. The chain carries TRBV19 and TRBJ2-1, with D possibly matching TRBD2 (5 bases). V was trimmed by 6 bases and J by 3 bases, leaving 9 bases between them. Germline V gene data show CDR1 as LNHDA and CDR2 as SQIVND (reference sequence). This CDR3 comprises 13 residues.

This chain links TRBV5-1 with TRBJ2-5, with D maybe TRBD1 (6 bases). V dropped 2 bases and J dropped 0 bases, with 8 bases sitting between them. Germline CDR1 and CDR2: SGHRS and YFSETQ. The CDR3 is made up of 14 amino acids. This chain's CDR3 is CASSFTGYQETQYF. CDR3 in DNA: TGCGCCAGCAGCTTTACAGGGTACCAAGAGACCCAGTACTTC.

This rearrangement joins TRBV3-1 (or the pseudogene TRBV3-2) to TRBJ1-2, with 8 nucleotides matching TRBD1. Germline CDR1 LGHDT, CDR2 YNNKEL (reference sequence). The CDR3 is made up of 14 amino acids. V lost 0 bases, J lost 6 bases, and 3 bases stayed unmatched. CDR3 protein: CASSQDRTGHGYTF. DNA for the CDR3: TGTGCCAGCAGCCAAGACCGGACAGGGCATGGCTACACCTTC.

The chain uses TRBV9 and TRBJ2-1, with D possibly TRBD1 on 5 matching bases. V lost 5 bases, J lost 9 bases, and 12 bases lay in between. The CDR3 extends over 12 amino acids. CDR1 and CDR2 from the germline V gene are SGDLS and YYNGEE. CDR3 residues: CASSTGFGEQFF. The CDR3 nucleotides read TGTGCCAGCAGTACAGGTTTCGGTGAGCAGTTCTTC.

This chain uses TRBV7-2 with TRBJ2-1, with 8 nucleotides matching TRBD2. Trimming cost V 5 bases and J 3 bases; bases outside gene matches: 9. Germline values: CDR1 SGHTA, CDR2 FQGNSA. This CDR3 has 16 residues. The CDR3 bases are TGTGCCAGCAGCCCTTACAGCGGGAGCAGCTACAATGAGCAGTTCTTC. Translation: CASSPYSGSSYNEQFF.